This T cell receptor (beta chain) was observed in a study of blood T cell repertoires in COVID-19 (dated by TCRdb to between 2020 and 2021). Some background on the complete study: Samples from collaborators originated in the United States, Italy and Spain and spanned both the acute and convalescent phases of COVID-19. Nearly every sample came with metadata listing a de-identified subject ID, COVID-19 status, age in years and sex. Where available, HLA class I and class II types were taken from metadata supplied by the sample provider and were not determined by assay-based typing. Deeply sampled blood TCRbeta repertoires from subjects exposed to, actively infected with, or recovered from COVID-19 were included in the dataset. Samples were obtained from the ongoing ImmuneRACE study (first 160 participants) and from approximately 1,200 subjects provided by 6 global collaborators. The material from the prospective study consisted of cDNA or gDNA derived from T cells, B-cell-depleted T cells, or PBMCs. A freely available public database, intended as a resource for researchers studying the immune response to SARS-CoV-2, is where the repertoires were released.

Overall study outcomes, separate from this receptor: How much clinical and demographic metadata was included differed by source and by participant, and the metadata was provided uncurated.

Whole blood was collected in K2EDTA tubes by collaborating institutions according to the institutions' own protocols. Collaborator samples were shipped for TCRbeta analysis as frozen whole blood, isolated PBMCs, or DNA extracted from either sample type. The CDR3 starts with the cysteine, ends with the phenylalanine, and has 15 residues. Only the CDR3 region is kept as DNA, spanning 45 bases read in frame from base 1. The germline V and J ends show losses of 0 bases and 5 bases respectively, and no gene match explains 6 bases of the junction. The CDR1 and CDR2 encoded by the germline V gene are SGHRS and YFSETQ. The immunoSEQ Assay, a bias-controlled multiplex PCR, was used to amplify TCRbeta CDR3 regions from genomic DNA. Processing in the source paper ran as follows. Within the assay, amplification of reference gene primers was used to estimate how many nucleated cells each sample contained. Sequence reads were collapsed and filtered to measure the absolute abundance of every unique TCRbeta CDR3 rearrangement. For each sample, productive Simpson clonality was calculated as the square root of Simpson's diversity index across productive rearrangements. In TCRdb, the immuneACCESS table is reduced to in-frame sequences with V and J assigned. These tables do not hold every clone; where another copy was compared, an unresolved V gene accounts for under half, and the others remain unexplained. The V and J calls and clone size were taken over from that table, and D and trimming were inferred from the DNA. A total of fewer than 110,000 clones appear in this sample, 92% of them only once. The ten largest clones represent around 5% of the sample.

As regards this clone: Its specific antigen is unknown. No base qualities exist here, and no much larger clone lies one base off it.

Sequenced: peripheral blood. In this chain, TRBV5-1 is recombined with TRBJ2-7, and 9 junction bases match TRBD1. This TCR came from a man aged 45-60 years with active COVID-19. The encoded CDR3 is CASSLGGQGSDEQYF. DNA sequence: TGCGCCAGCAGCTTGGGGGGACAGGGTTCCGACGAGCAGTACTTC.